This record covers a single TCR beta chain. No cognate antigen has been identified for it. Base qualities are missing; no much larger clone stands one base away. This entry belongs to a study of T cells in Graves' hyperthyroidism and ophthalmopathy (dated by TCRdb to between 2018 and 2020). With regard to the full study: Peripheral blood samples were taken at the time of initial diagnosis, prior to any treatment. To identify distinguishing TCR V-J signatures, a discovery cohort of about 100 patients was used, comprising 40 to 45 with Graves' ophthalmopathy and 55 to 65 with stable Graves' hyperthyroidism. An independent validation cohort of around 19 hyperthyroidism patients and 17 patients who later progressed to ophthalmopathy tested prospective prediction of ophthalmopathy. The 85 to 100 discovery patients were divided at random into training and test sets in a 7:3 ratio. Thyroid tissue and blood T-cell repertoires from several Graves' hyperthyroidism patients were also compared in the study. Following sampling, methimazole starting at 30 mg daily was given to hyperthyroidism patients, and high-dose intravenous methylprednisolone was given to ophthalmopathy patients. TCR Vbeta CDR3 sequencing of 120 to 150 peripheral blood samples (under 45 ophthalmopathy, under 80 hyperthyroidism and about 17 progressor patients) is reported in the paper. Study-level results and caveats: In validation, the model predicted progression to ophthalmopathy with 55% to 71% sensitivity and over 72% specificity, a median of 6.5 months before onset. Ophthalmopathy was separated from stable hyperthyroidism by a 13 V-J signature model, with around 90% sensitivity and around 81% specificity obtained in cross-validation and 80%/75% obtained in testing. Most expanded thyroid clonotypes (frequency above 0.001) were also detected in blood, a finding suggesting that blood repertoires may reflect thyroid immune responses. No statistical method was used to set the sample size in advance, and investigators knew the group allocation.

Amplification of TCR beta CDR3 regions was carried out from RNA transcripts. A first-round RT-PCR of the TCR CDR3 used the HTBI primer set with the Qiagen OneStep RT-PCR kit. A second multiplex PCR round built the libraries, followed by size selection and purification. Paired-end sequencing of the libraries was performed with 100 bp reads on an Illumina HiSeq2000. The published analysis was carried out like this. Raw data were processed with SOAPnuke, discarding reads with adapters, uncalled bases, mean Phred below 15, or no exact constant-primer or identifier match. COPE v1.2.5 was used to merge the high-quality paired reads, and each unique nucleotide sequence was defined as a clonotype. MiTCR v1.1 was used to align the clonotypes against IMGT TRBV, TRBD and TRBJ reference segments. Only V-J combinations with frequency above 0.0001, covering about 99% of repertoires, were analysed. A TCS score was defined as the ratio between F50 (clonal expansion) and ExV (chaos), using BLOSUM62-based TCRdist between CDR3 peptides within each V-J. Welch's t-statistics and random forest reduced 514 V-J features to 13, which were used in a naive Bayes classifier (R e1071). TCRdb's own reprocessing of the public reads used fastp at Q25 and MiXCR and kept productive beta chains. A single entry per CDR3 protein holds the most common genes and DNA from its merged rows. What appears here as the V and J calls and clone size reflects TCRdb's work, not the paper's. This sample gives 300,000 or so distinct CDR3 sequences in total; 15% to 20% of them show up just once. The top ten constitute around 57% of the sample.

Ophthalmopathy patients had moderately to severely active disease, Clinical Activity Score of at least 3, NOSPECS grade of at least 4, and duration under 3 months. Patients with uncontrolled infections, other autoimmune diseases, pregnancy or lactation were excluded. Diagnoses were based on clinical symptoms, serum thyroxine and TRAb, thyroid ultrasound and orbital computed tomography. PBMCs were isolated from 7.5 to 10 ml of fresh peripheral blood by Ficoll-Paque density gradient centrifugation. Total RNA was extracted with Trizol reagent, and quality was checked on an Agilent 2100 Bioanalyzer. From the germline V gene, CDR1 is MNHEY and CDR2 is SVGEGT. V was cut back by 2 bases and J by 6 bases, leaving a gap of 11 bases between them. The CDR3 spans 14 residues, from the cysteine through the phenylalanine. Only the CDR3 part of the read is kept: 42 bases, read in frame from the first base.

This clonotype was obtained from an older woman with Graves' ophthalmopathy. The rearrangement joined TRBV6-2 or TRBV6-3 to TRBJ2-1; TRBD2 is possibly the D segment (5 matching bases). The specimen was blood. The CDR3 region reads CASSYGSLPNEQFF. The DNA sequence follows: TGTGCCAGCAGTTACGGGAGTCTCCCCAATGAGCAGTTCTTC.